This note documents a single TCR beta chain sequence. Original processing methods: The assay estimated nucleated cells by amplifying reference gene primers. Repertoires were generated with immunoSEQ multiplex PCR, while TCRdb's copy carries only in-frame clones and drops some. From that table come the V and J calls and clone size; the DNA was used to work out D and trimming. This table holds more than 50,000 clones, roughly 93% found once. These data belong to a study of blood T cell repertoires in COVID-19. About the study: Material from acute and convalescent COVID-19 was sourced from the United States, Italy and Spain. Nucleic acid was either cDNA or gDNA, and it came from T cells, B-cell-depleted T cells, or PBMCs.

V lost 4 bases, J lost 2 bases, and 8 bases lay in between. Germline CDR1 is MDHEN and CDR2 is SYDVKM. CDR3 length: 14 residues. Sequenced sample: peripheral blood. V and J are TRBV28 and TRBJ2-2; D uncertain. This clonotype was sampled from a human donor in a cohort sampled during active COVID-19. The CDR3 reads CASSSTQNTGELFF. CDR3 sequence (DNA): TGTGCCAGCAGTTCGACTCAAAACACCGGGGAGCTGTTTTTT.